This T cell receptor beta chain was sequenced in a study of T cells in Graves' hyperthyroidism and ophthalmopathy. Looking at the study overall: Peripheral blood was acquired at first diagnosis, ahead of any therapy whatsoever. The study's findings and limits: Among clonotypes expanded in thyroid above 0.001, most were also found in blood.

Germline V CDR1 and CDR2: SNHLY, FYNNEI. CDR3 length equals 16 residues. Trimming took 2 bases from V and 6 from J; bases not matched to a gene: 5. Amplification of TCR beta CDR3 regions was performed using RNA transcripts as template. Initially, a first-round RT-PCR of the TCR CDR3 employed the HTBI primer set. TCRdb reanalysed the multiplex PCR reads using MiXCR and keeps one entry per CDR3 protein. Of under 750,000 distinct CDR3 sequences detected, about 17% appear once; the ten largest clones hold 16%. This clonotype was seen only a few times. Its cognate antigen is unknown. Aged 18 to 65, the patients had hyperthyroidism that was newly diagnosed and had lasted under 2 months. Isolation of PBMCs was performed on approximately 10 ml fresh peripheral blood.

V usage is TRBV2 and J usage is TRBJ1-5; 12 positions agree with TRBD1. The sample taken for sequencing was blood. The TCR originated in a woman between 50 and 59 years old with Graves' hyperthyroidism that later progressed to Graves' ophthalmopathy. CDR3 loop: CASSERGQGAAQPQHF. CDR3 bases: TGTGCCAGCAGTGAAAGGGGACAGGGGGCAGCTCAGCCCCAGCATTTT.